This TCR beta chain was sequenced during a study of regulatory T cells in long-lasting Graves disease. In the study overall: Duration of antithyroid drug therapy among newly diagnosed Graves' patients was under 3 months. Study observations and caveats: The persistent group shared 3,000 or so public clonotypes, more than the 966 shared by new patients.

Arm-PCR of CDR3 regions and iRepertoire HTBI primers were used to build TCR beta libraries. From the multiplex PCR reads, TCRdb called clonotypes with MiXCR, one entry per CDR3 protein. Among about 470,000 distinct CDR3 sequences listed, about 16% were seen once. CDR3 length equals 19 residues. The V and J ends lost 1 base and 5 bases respectively, with 26 bases between them. This clonotype was seen repeatedly, ten times or more. Its target is not known. As for time point: newly diagnosed GD, antithyroid drugs for less than 3 months. Preparation of the TCR library used RNA extracted from PBMCs. These data were also filed under a second study, of T cells in Graves' hyperthyroidism and ophthalmopathy. That source notes: These patients, aged 18 to 65, had recently diagnosed hyperthyroidism lasting under 2 months. The HTBI primer set drove a first-round RT-PCR of the TCR CDR3.

This sequence originates from a woman under 40 with Graves disease. Sequenced material: peripheral blood mononuclear cells (PBMCs), taken at new diagnosis, from a patient treated with antithyroid drugs. The J gene is TRBJ2-5, the V gene TRBV12-3 or TRBV12-4; D may correspond to TRBD1 or TRBD2 (6 bases each). In DNA form, the CDR3 reads TGTGCCAGCAGTTTAGTAGTGGCAGTCTGGCCCGAAGGGGGGGAGACCCAGTACTTC. This gives the protein CASSLVVAVWPEGGETQYF.